These T cell receptor beta chains were read from a single sample in a study of T cells in narcolepsy. The assay was immunoSEQ multiplex PCR, and TCRdb's table has in-frame clones only and misses some. In the table there are over 30,000 clones, around 85% of which are singletons. The sequenced material came from CD45RA- memory CD4+ T cells from PBMCs. Every receptor here comes from a human donor with narcolepsy. Both conserved end residues are part of each CDR3. D genes are given only for firm matches. Clone sizes are given selectively: once, few, many, or a class where the clone is expanded.

>15|TRBV18|-|TRBJ2-1|TRBD2
CASSPSSGPGNEQFF
TGTGCCAGCTCACCTTCTAGCGGTCCTGGGAATGAGCAGTTCTTC
>13|TRBV7-9|-|TRBJ1-1|-
CASSLVGTSEAFF
TGTGCCAGCAGCTTGGTCGGGACATCTGAAGCTTTCTTT
>16|TRBV5-1|-|TRBJ2-1|TRBD1
CASSRDGTLGGHEQFF
TGCGCCAGCAGCAGGGATGGGACGTTAGGGGGCCATGAGCAGTTCTTC
>17|TRBV5-4|-|TRBJ2-2|TRBD2
CASSPGGSGANTGELFF
TGTGCCAGCAGCCCGGGGGGTAGCGGGGCTAACACCGGGGAGCTGTTTTTT
>14|TRBV7-2|-|TRBJ2-7|TRBD1
CASSPRQGTYEQYF
TGTGCCAGCAGCCCCCGACAGGGCACCTACGAGCAGTACTTC
>13|TRBV19|-|TRBJ2-7|-
CASSRTYSYEQYF
TGTGCCAGTAGCCGGACGTACTCCTACGAGCAGTACTTC
>16|TRBV7-2|-|TRBJ2-3|TRBD1
CASSTRTGEGTDTQYF
TGTGCCAGCAGCACCAGGACAGGGGAGGGCACAGATACGCAGTATTTT
>14|TRBV2|once|TRBJ1-1|TRBD1
CASSRDRMNTEAFF
TGTGCCAGCAGTAGGGACAGAATGAACACTGAAGCTTTCTTT
>13|TRBV7-2|-|TRBJ2-3|-
CASIPGRRDTQYF
TGTGCCAGCATCCCGGGACGGAGAGATACGCAGTATTTT
>13|TRBV30|-|TRBJ1-5|-
CAWTTGGDQPQHF
TGTGCCTGGACGACAGGTGGGGATCAGCCCCAGCATTTT
>16|TRBV5-6|-|TRBJ1-3|-
CASSLLDGNSGNTIYF
TGTGCCAGCAGCTTACTGGACGGAAACTCTGGAAACACCATATATTTT
>18|TRBV4-2|-|TRBJ2-7|TRBD2
CASSQDSTSGGNSYEQYF
TGTGCCAGCAGCCAAGATTCGACTAGCGGGGGTAACTCCTACGAGCAGTACTTC
>15|TRBV6-5|-|TRBJ2-3|TRBD1
CASSLQGWATDTQYF
TGTGCCAGCAGCCTACAGGGGTGGGCCACAGATACGCAGTATTTT
>15|TRBV5-1|-|TRBJ2-3|TRBD2
CASSLRGLGGDTQYF
TGCGCCAGCAGCTTGAGGGGACTAGGAGGAGATACGCAGTATTTT
>14|TRBV7-2|-|TRBJ2-5|TRBD2
CASSLSSGQETQYF
TGTGCCAGCAGCTTGTCTAGCGGGCAAGAGACCCAGTACTTC
>16|TRBV13|-|TRBJ2-5|-
CASSLISGLSRGTQYF
TGTGCCAGCAGCTTAATATCGGGGCTCTCAAGAGGGACCCAGTACTTC
>12|TRBV27|few|TRBJ1-2|TRBD1
CASSDRGRGYTF
TGTGCCAGCAGCGACAGGGGTCGGGGCTACACCTTC
>13|TRBV7-6|-|TRBJ2-3|-
CASSQKRGDTQYF
TGTGCCAGCAGCCAAAAACGTGGAGATACGCAGTATTTT
>13|TRBV2|once|TRBJ1-6|-
CASSGTENSPLHF
TGTGCCAGCAGTGGGACGGAAAATTCACCCCTCCACTTT
>12|TRBV7-6|-|TRBJ1-2|-
CASSPDPYGYTF
TGTGCCAGCAGCCCGGACCCCTATGGCTACACCTTC
>15|TRBV7-2|-|TRBJ1-5|TRBD1
CASSLNRGGNQPQHF
TGTGCCAGCAGCTTAAACAGGGGAGGCAATCAGCCCCAGCATTTT
>16|TRBV30|-|TRBJ1-4|-
CAWRPTRGGRVEKLFF
TGTGCCTGGAGGCCGACTAGAGGGGGGCGGGTTGAAAAACTGTTTTTT
>14|TRBV6-5|-|TRBJ2-1|-
CASSYGLDGNEQFF
TGTGCCAGCAGTTACGGTCTTGATGGCAATGAGCAGTTCTTC
>14|TRBV14|-|TRBJ2-1|TRBD1
CASSPHRGDNEQFF
TGTGCCAGCAGCCCTCACAGGGGTGACAATGAGCAGTTCTTC
>13|TRBV7-9|-|TRBJ1-2|-
CASSLGRSDGYTF
TGTGCCAGCAGCTTAGGAAGGAGCGATGGCTACACCTTC
>13|TRBV9|once|TRBJ1-1|-
CAGSLDRNTEAFF
TGTGCCGGCAGCTTGGACAGGAACACTGAAGCTTTCTTT
>13|TRBV6-5|-|TRBJ2-1|-
CASSETAQGEQFF
TGTGCCAGCTCAGAGACAGCTCAGGGTGAGCAGTTCTTC
>13|TRBV6-1|-|TRBJ2-7|TRBD1
CASRQGAWDEQYF
TGTGCCAGTAGACAGGGGGCATGGGACGAGCAGTACTTC
>14|TRBV29-1|-|TRBJ1-5|-
CSVYFRQPSWPQHF
TGCAGCGTTTATTTCCGACAGCCTTCCTGGCCCCAGCATTTT
>15|TRBV19|-|TRBJ1-3|-
CASSPMTRLADTIYF
TGTGCCAGTTCTCCAATGACTCGATTGGCAGACACCATATATTTT
>12|TRBV7-9|-|TRBJ2-1|-
CASSVTGDEQFF
TGTGCCAGCAGCGTCACCGGGGATGAGCAGTTCTTC